Sequencing of this TCR beta chain was carried out in a study of cytomegalovirus exposure and HLA in healthy donors. The wider study: Early release data held 75 million to 100 million unique TCRs from HLA-typed donors.

The study's findings and limits: A later analysis showed HLA-associated TCR beta chains outstripping equally common others in clonal expansion. One variant, a missense change in DCLRE1C, was linked in a later analysis to TCR beta V- and J-gene trimming.

With 60 Vbeta and 13 Jbeta primers, the PCR was carried out. Profiled with immunoSEQ multiplex PCR; TCRdb holds only in-frame clones, not every one. The data hold some 150,000 clones, with about 75% observed a single time. About this clone itself: Its specificity is not known.

Sequenced: PBMCs. The sequence was obtained from a male donor in good health and CMV-seronegative.

The CDR3 DNA reads TGCGCCAGCAGCCAAGATACAGGGTTGCGGGGCTACACCTTC. This translates into CASSQDTGLRGYTF. V gene TRBV4-1 combines with J gene TRBJ1-2; tentative D call: TRBD1 (6 bases). Trimming removed 0 bases at V and 8 bases at J, with 13 bases between. The CDR3 has 14 amino acids. The germline CDR1 and CDR2 sequences are MGHRA and YSYEKL.